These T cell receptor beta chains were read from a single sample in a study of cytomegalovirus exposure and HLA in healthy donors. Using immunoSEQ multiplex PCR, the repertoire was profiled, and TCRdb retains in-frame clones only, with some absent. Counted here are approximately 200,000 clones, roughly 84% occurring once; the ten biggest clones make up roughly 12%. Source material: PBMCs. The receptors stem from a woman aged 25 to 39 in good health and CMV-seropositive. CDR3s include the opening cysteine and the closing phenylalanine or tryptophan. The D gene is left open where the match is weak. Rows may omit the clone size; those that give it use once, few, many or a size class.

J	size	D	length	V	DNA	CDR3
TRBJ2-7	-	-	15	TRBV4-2	TGTGCCAGCAGCCAAGCGTCGGAGAGCTCCTACGAGCAGTACTTC	CASSQASESSYEQYF
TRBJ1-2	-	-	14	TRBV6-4	TGTGCCAGCAGTCCCACAGGGAGTCCCTATCGCTACACCTTC	CASSPTGSPYRYTF
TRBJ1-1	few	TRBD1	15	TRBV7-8	TGTGCCAGCAGCTTAACGGGACAGGGCTTCACTGAAGCTTTCTTT	CASSLTGQGFTEAFF
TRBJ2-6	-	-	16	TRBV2	TGTGCCAGCAGCCCTAGTTTGACCTCTGGGGCCAACGTCCTGACTTTC	CASSPSLTSGANVLTF
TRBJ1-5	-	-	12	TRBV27	TGTGCCAGGGGGGGGAGGGCCCAGCCCCAGCATTTT	CARGGRAQPQHF
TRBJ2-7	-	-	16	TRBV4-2	TGTGCCAGCAGCCAAGATCGATCTTCCCTAAACTACGAGCAGTACTTC	CASSQDRSSLNYEQYF
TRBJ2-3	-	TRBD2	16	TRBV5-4	TGTGCCAGCAGCTTGCCGCTAGCGGGAGAGTCAGATACGCAGTATTTT	CASSLPLAGESDTQYF
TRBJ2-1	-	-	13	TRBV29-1	TGCAGCGTTGTTAGGACTACCTACAATGAGCAGTTCTTC	CSVVRTTYNEQFF
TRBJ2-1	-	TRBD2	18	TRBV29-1	TGCAGCGTTGAAGGGACTAGCGGGAGGGGGGGTGCGGCGTATGAGCAGTTCTTC	CSVEGTSGRGGAAYEQFF
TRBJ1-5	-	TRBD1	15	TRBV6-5	TGTGCCAGCAACCCGGGACAGGGGGGGAATCAGCCCCAGCATTTT	CASNPGQGGNQPQHF
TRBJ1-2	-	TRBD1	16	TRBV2	TGTGCCAGCCGCGATGGCACAACAGGGGTCGGCTATGGCTACACCTTC	CASRDGTTGVGYGYTF
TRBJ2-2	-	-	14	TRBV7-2	TGTGCCAGCAGCTTAGATGGGGGAGGCGGGGAGCTGTTTTTT	CASSLDGGGGELFF
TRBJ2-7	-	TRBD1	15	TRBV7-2	TGTGCCAGCAGCACGCGGACAGGGCTCTCCTACGAGCAGTACTTC	CASSTRTGLSYEQYF
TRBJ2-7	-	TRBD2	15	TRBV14	TGTGCCAGCAGCCACCCAGCGGGAGGCTCCTACGAGCAGTACTTC	CASSHPAGGSYEQYF
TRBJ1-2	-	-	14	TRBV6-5	TGTGCCAGCCGAGGTCGGGGGTTGAACTATGGCTACACCTTC	CASRGRGLNYGYTF
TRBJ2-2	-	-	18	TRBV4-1	TGCGCCAGCAGCCAAGAAGTTGGGCAGGGGACGGGCACCGGGGAGCTGTTTTTT	CASSQEVGQGTGTGELFF
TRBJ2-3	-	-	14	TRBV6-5	TGTGCCAGCAGTCCCCGACAGCTCACAGATACGCAGTATTTT	CASSPRQLTDTQYF
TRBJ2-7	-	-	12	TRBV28	TGTGCCATCCTACTGGCTGGAGGGGAGCAGTACTTC	CAILLAGGEQYF
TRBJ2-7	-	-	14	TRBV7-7	TGTGCTAGCAGCCCCAGGGTAGGGGAATACGAGCAGTACTTC	CASSPRVGEYEQYF
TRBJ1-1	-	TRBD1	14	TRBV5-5	TGTGCCAGCAGCTCGAGGGGACAGCAGGGTGAAGCTTTCTTT	CASSSRGQQGEAFF
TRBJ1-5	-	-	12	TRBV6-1	TGTGCCAGCGACATAGGAAATCAGCCCCAGCATTTT	CASDIGNQPQHF
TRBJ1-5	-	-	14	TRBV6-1	TGTGCCAGCAGTGAACAGGGGAGCAATCAGCCCCAGCATTTT	CASSEQGSNQPQHF
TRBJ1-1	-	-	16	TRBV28	TGTGCCAGCACGAGACCGCCGCTGAGGGTGAACACTGAAGCTTTCTTT	CASTRPPLRVNTEAFF
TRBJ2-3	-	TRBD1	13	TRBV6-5	TGTGCCAGCAGTTACTCGGACAGGGGAACGCAGTATTTT	CASSYSDRGTQYF
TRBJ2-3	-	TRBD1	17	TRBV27	TGTGCCAGCAGTTCCGCCGGACAGGGGGTAATCACAGATACGCAGTATTTT	CASSSAGQGVITDTQYF
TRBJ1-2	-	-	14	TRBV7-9	TGTGCCAGCAGCGCCACCCAAATGAGATATGGCTACACCTTC	CASSATQMRYGYTF
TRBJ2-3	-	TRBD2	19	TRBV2	TGTGCCAGCACTAAGCAGCGACTAGCGGGAGGGCCGATCACAGATACGCAGTATTTT	CASTKQRLAGGPITDTQYF
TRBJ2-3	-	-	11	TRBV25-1	TGTGCCAGCAGGCAGACAGATACGCAGTATTTT	CASRQTDTQYF
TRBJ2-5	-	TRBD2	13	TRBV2	TGTGCCAGCATCGGCGGGAGGGGGGAGACCCAGTACTTC	CASIGGRGETQYF
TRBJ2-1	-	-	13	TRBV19	TGTGCCAGTAGTGTTAGACTGGAAAACGAGCAGTTCTTC	CASSVRLENEQFF
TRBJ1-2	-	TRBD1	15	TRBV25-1	TGTGCCAGCAGTGACCCGAGGCGTAGGGGGCAAGGCTACACCTTC	CASSDPRRRGQGYTF
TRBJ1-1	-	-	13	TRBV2	TGTGCCAGCAGTGAAACAGGGAACACTGAAGCTTTCTTT	CASSETGNTEAFF
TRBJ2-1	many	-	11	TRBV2	TGTGCCAGAGACAGTCACAATGAGCAGTTCTTC	CARDSHNEQFF
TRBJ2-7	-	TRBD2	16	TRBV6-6	TGTGCCAGCAAGGGACTAGCGGGGAGCCACCGTTACGAGCAGTACTTC	CASKGLAGSHRYEQYF
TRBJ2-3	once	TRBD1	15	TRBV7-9	TGTGCCAGCAGCTCGATACAGGGGATTGCAGATACGCAGTATTTT	CASSSIQGIADTQYF
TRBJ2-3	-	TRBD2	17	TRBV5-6	TGTGCCAGCAGCAGGGGACTAGCGGGTTCTTACACAGATACGCAGTATTTT	CASSRGLAGSYTDTQYF
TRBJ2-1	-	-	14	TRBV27	TGTGCCAGCATCAGGGACTCCTCCTACAATGAGCAGTTCTTC	CASIRDSSYNEQFF
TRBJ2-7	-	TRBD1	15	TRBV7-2	TGTGCCAGCAGCTTAGGGCCGGGACAGGGTGACGAGCAGTACTTC	CASSLGPGQGDEQYF
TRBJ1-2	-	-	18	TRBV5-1	TGCGCCAGCAGCTTGTTCCCTGACCTCGGGGGGCGGTCCTATGGCTACACCTTC	CASSLFPDLGGRSYGYTF
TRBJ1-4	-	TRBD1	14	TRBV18	TGTGCCAGCTCACCACCGACAGGGGTGGAAAAACTGTTTTTT	CASSPPTGVEKLFF
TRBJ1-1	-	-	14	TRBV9	TGTGCCAGCAGCGTGGCGGGGGCGAACACTGAAGCTTTCTTT	CASSVAGANTEAFF
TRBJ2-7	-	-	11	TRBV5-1	TGCGCCAGCAGTGGAGAGTACGAGCAGTACTTC	CASSGEYEQYF
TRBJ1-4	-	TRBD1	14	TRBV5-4	TGTGCCAGCAGCGTGGGACAGATAAATGAAAAACTGTTTTTT	CASSVGQINEKLFF
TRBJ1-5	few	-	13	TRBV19	TGTGCCAGTAGTATATCGGTGGATCAGCCCCAGCATTTT	CASSISVDQPQHF
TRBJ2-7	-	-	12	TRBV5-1	TGCGCCAGCAGCTTCCACGGGGACGAGCAGTACTTC	CASSFHGDEQYF
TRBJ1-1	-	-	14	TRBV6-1	TGTGCCAGCGACCAATTGACAGCGAACACTGAAGCTTTCTTT	CASDQLTANTEAFF